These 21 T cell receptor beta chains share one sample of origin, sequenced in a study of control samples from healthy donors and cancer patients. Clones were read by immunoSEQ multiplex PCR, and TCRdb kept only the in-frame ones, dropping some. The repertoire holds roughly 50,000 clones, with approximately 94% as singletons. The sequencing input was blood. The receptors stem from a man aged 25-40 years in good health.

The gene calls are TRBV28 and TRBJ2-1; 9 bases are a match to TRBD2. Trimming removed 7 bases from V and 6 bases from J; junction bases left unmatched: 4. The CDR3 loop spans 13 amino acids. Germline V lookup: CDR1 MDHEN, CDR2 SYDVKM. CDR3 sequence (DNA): TGTGCCAGCATAGCGGGAGTCCCCAATGAGCAGTTCTTC. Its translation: CASIAGVPNEQFF.

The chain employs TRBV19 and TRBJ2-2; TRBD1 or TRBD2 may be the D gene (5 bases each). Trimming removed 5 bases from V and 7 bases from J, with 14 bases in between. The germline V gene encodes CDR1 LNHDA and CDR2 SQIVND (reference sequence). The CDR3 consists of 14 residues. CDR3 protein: CASSVGRVGGELFF. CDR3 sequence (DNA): TGTGCCAGTAGTGTGGGACGAGTGGGCGGGGAGCTGTTTTTT.

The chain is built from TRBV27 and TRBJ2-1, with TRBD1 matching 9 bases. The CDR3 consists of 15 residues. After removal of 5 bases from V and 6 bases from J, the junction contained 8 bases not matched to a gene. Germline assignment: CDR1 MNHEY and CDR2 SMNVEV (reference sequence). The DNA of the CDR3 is TGTGCCAGCAGTATCCAGCGACAGGGGGGCAATGAGCAGTTCTTC. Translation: CASSIQRQGGNEQFF.

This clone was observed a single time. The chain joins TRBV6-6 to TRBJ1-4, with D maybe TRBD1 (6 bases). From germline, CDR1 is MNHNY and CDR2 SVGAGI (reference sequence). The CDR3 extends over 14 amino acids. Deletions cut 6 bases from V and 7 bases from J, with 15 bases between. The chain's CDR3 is CASSPGGGVEKLFF. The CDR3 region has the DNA TGTGCCAGCAGCCCTGGGGGGGGCGTTGAAAAACTGTTTTTT.

CDR3 DNA sequence: TGTGCCAGCAGCCCCCGCGGGGGGGTTGCTAACTATGGCTACACCTTC. Translating gives CASSPRGGVANYGYTF. The gene calls are TRBV7-9 and TRBJ1-2; D possibly corresponds to TRBD1 (5 bases). V gave up 5 bases and J gave up 0 bases, with 16 bases separating them. The CDR3 is 16 amino acids. In germline, CDR1 is SEHNR, CDR2 FQNEAQ (reference sequence).

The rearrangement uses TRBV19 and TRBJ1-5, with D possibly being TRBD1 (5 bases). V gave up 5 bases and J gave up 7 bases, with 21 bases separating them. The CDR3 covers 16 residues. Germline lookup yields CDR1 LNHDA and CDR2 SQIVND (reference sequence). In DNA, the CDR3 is TGTGCCAGTAGTCCGGGGACCGTTTTGAGCAGGCAGCCCCAGCATTTT. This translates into CASSPGTVLSRQPQHF. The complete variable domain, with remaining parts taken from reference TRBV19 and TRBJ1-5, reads DGGITQSPKYLFRKEGQNVTLSCEQNLNHDAMYWYRQDPGQGLRLIYYSQIVNDFQKGDIAEGYSVSREKKESFPLTVTSAQKNPTAFYLCASSPGTVLSRQPQHFGDGTRLSIL.

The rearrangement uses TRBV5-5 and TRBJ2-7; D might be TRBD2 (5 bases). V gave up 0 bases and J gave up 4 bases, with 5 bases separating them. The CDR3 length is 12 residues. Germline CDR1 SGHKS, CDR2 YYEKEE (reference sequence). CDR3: CASSLGGYEQYF. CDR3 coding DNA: TGTGCCAGCAGCTTGGGAGGGTACGAGCAGTACTTC.

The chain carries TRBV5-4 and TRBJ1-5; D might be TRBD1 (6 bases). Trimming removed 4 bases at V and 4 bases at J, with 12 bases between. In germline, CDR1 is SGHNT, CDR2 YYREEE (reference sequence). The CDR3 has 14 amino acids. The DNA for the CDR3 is TGTGCCAGCAGCCTCAGGGGATCAAATCAGCCCCAGCATTTT. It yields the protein CASSLRGSNQPQHF. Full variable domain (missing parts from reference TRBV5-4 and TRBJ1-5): ETGVTQSPTHLIKTRGQQVTLRCSSQSGHNTVSWYQQALGQGPQFIFQYYREEENGRGNFPPRFSGLQFPNYSSELNVNALELDDSALYLCASSLRGSNQPQHFGDGTRLSIL.

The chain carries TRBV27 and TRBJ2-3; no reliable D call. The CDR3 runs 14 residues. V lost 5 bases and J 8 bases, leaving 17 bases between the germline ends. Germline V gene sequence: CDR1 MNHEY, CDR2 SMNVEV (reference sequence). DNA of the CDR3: TGTGCCAGCAGTCCGCGTAGAACGAGAGGTACGCAGTATTTT. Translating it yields CASSPRRTRGTQYF.

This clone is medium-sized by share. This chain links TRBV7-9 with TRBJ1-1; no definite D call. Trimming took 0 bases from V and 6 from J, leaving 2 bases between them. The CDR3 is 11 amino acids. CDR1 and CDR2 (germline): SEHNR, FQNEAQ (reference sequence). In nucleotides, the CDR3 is TGTGCCAGCAGCTTAGCGCCTGAAGCTTTCTTT. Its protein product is CASSLAPEAFF. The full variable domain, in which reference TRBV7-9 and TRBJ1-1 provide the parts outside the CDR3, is DTGVSQNPRHKITKRGQNVTFRCDPISEHNRLYWYRQTLGQGPEFLTYFQNEAQLEKSRLLSDRFSAERPKGSFSTLEIQRTEQGDSAMYLCASSLAPEAFFGQGTRLTVV.

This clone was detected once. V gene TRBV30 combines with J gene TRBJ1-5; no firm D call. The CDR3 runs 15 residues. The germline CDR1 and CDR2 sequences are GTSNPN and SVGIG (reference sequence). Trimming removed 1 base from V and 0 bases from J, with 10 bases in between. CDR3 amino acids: CAWSGPTGSNQPQHF. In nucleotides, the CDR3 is TGTGCCTGGAGTGGACCTACGGGTAGCAATCAGCCCCAGCATTTT.

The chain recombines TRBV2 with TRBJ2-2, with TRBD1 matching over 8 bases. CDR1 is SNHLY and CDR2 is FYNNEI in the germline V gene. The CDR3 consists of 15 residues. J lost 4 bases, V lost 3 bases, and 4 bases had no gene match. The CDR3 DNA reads TGTGCCAGCAGTGATGGGACAGGTGGCACCGGGGAGCTGTTTTTT. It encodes CASSDGTGGTGELFF.

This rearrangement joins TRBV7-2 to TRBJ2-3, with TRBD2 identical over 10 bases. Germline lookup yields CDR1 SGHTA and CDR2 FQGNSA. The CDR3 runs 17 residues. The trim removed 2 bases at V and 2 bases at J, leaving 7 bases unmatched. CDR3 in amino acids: CASSLRLAGGITDTQYF. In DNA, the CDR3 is TGTGCCAGCAGCTTACGGTTAGCGGGGGGAATCACAGATACGCAGTATTTT.

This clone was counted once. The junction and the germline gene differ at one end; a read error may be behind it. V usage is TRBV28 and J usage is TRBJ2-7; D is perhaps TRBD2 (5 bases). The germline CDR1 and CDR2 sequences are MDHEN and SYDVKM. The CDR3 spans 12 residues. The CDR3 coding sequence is TGTGCCAGCAGTCATACGGGAAGCAGTTCGCACTTC. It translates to CASSHTGSSSHF.

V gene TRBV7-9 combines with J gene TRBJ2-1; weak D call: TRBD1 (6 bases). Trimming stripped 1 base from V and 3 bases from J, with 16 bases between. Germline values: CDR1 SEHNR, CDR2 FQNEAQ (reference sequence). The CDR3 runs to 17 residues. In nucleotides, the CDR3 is TGTGCCAGCAGCTTAGGAATAGGACGGGGACACTACAATGAGCAGTTCTTC. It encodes CASSLGIGRGHYNEQFF.

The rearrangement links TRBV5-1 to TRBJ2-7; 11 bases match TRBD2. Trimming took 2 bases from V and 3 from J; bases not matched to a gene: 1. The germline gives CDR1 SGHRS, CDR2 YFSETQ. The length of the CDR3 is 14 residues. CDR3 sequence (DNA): TGCGCCAGCAGCTTCGGACTAGCGGGCTACGAGCAGTACTTC. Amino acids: CASSFGLAGYEQYF.

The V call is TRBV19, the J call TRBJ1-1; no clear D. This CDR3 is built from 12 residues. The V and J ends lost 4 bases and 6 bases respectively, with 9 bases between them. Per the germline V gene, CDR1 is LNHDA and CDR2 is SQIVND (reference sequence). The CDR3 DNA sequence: TGTGCCAGTAGTACCCCCAGGCCTGAAGCTTTCTTT. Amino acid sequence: CASSTPRPEAFF.

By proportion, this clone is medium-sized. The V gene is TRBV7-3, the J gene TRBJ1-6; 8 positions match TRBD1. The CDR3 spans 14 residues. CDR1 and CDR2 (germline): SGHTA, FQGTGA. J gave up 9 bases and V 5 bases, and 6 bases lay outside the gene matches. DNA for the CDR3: TGTGCCAGCAGCGTGGGACAGGACGGTTCACCCCTCCACTTT. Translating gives CASSVGQDGSPLHF.

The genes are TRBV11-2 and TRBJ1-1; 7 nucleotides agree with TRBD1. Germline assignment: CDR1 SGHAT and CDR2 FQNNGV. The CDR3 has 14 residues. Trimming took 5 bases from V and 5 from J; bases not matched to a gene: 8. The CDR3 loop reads CASSQRQGLTEAFF. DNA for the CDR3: TGTGCCAGCAGCCAAAGACAGGGATTGACTGAAGCTTTCTTT.

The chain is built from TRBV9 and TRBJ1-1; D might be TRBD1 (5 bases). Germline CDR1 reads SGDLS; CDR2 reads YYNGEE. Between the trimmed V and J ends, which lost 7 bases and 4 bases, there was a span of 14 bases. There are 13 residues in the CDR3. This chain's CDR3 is CASLGPESTEAFF. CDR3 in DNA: TGTGCCAGCCTGGGGCCCGAGAGCACTGAAGCTTTCTTT. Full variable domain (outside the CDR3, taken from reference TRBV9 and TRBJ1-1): DSGVTQTPKHLITATGQRVTLRCSPRSGDLSVYWYQQSLDQGLQFLIQYYNGEERAKGNILERFSAQQFPDLHSELNLSSLELGDSALYFCASLGPESTEAFFGQGTRLTVV.

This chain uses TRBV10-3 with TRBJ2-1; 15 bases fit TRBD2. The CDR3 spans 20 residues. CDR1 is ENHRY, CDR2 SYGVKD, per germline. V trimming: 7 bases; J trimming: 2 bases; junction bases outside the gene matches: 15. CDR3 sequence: CAIKKRTSGGAPTTYNEQFF. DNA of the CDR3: TGTGCCATCAAGAAACGGACTAGCGGGGGGGCCCCGACGACCTACAATGAGCAGTTCTTC.